One sample yielded the 6 T cell receptor beta chains listed below, sequenced in a study of shared clonotypes between healthy human individuals. Naive CD8 populations comprised CD45RO-negative cells positively selected for CCR7, excluding terminally differentiated effector memory CD45RA+ cells. Measured with immunoSEQ multiplex PCR; TCRdb has only the in-frame clones, and not every one. Of roughly 890,000 clones detected, almost 95% appear once; the ten largest clones hold more than 20%. The sequenced sample consisted of naive CD8+ T cells sorted from blood. These receptors came from a man younger than 45 in good health.

The chain has TRBV5-1 and TRBJ2-1; TRBD2 matches 7 bases. Germline CDR1 SGHRS, CDR2 YFSETQ. There are 14 residues in the CDR3. The ends lost 2 bases at V and 8 bases at J; junction bases unmatched: 7. CDR3 DNA sequence: TGCGCCAGCAGCTTTGTTGCGGGAGCGGATGAGCAGTTCTTC. Its translation: CASSFVAGADEQFF.

The gene calls are TRBV7-2 and TRBJ2-7, with a weak D call TRBD2 (5 bases). From germline, CDR1 is SGHTA and CDR2 FQGNSA. V lost 3 bases and J 5 bases, leaving 14 bases between the germline ends. The CDR3 consists of 14 residues. The CDR3, as DNA: TGTGCCAGCAGCTTCGGGGATAGCCAGGACGAGCAGTACTTC. Its translation is CASSFGDSQDEQYF.

The chain uses TRBV27 and TRBJ2-2; a weak D match, TRBD2 (6 bases). Germline lookup yields CDR1 MNHEY and CDR2 SMNVEV (reference sequence). V was clipped by 4 bases and J by 2 bases, with 11 bases between them. This CDR3 comprises 15 residues. The CDR3 DNA sequence: TGTGCCAGCAGTTCCCGGGACTCCAACACCGGGGAGCTGTTTTTT. Its protein product is CASSSRDSNTGELFF.

This chain links TRBV6-4 with TRBJ1-2, with D maybe TRBD1 (5 bases). This CDR3 is built from 18 residues. V was trimmed by 2 bases and J by 3 bases, leaving 22 bases between them. Germline V gene data show CDR1 as MRHNA and CDR2 as SNTAGT. In nucleotides, the CDR3 is TGTGCCAGCAGTGACGCTGGGACCGATGAACAAAACTACTATGGCTACACCTTC. Amino acids: CASSDAGTDEQNYYGYTF.

This clone was detected a few times. The chain joins TRBV10-3 to TRBJ1-5; no clear D. V lost 3 bases and J 5 bases, leaving 8 bases between the germline ends. CDR1 and CDR2 (germline): ENHRY, SYGVKD. This CDR3 is 13 amino acids long. CDR3 sequence (DNA): TGTGCCATCAGTGAATGGACGGATCAGCCCCAGCATTTT. Encoded protein: CAISEWTDQPQHF.

V gene TRBV30 combines with J gene TRBJ2-3; D is perhaps TRBD1 (6 bases). The V and J ends lost 4 bases and 5 bases respectively, with 19 bases between them. Germline CDR1 is GTSNPN and CDR2 is SVGIG (reference sequence). The CDR3 covers 15 residues. The CDR3 is CAWKGDPMALDTQYF. The CDR3 DNA reads TGTGCCTGGAAGGGGGACCCCATGGCCTTAGATACGCAGTATTTT.